Listed here are 9 T cell receptor beta chains from one sample, sequenced in a study of CD8 T cells in Susac syndrome. Random-hexamer reverse transcription was applied to about 0.45 to 1 ug RNA. TCRdb ran MiXCR on the immunoSEQ multiplex PCR reads and lists one entry per CDR3 protein. The table has around 170,000 distinct CDR3 sequences, approximately 95% seen once. The sequenced sample was CD4+ T cells from PBMCs. The receptors shown here come from a human donor with Susac syndrome.

The rearrangement uses TRBV12-5 and TRBJ2-5; maybe TRBD2 (5 bases). CDR3 length equals 15 residues. Germline CDR1 reads LGHNT; CDR2 reads FRNRAP. V was cut by 1 base and J by 1 base, with 10 bases left in between. The CDR3, as DNA: TGTGCTAGTGGTTTGGCCCCGGGGTCCCAAGAGACCCAGTACTTC. Translation gives CASGLAPGSQETQYF. Full variable domain (rest looked up from reference TRBV12-5 and TRBJ2-5): DARVTQTPRHKVTEMGQEVTMRCQPILGHNTVFWYRQTMMQGLELLAYFRNRAPLDDSGMPKDRFSAEMPDATLATLKIQPSEPRDSAVYFCASGLAPGSQETQYFGPGTRLLVL.

The chain has TRBV6-5 and TRBJ2-5; TRBD1 matches 7 bases. Germline V lookup: CDR1 MNHEY, CDR2 SVGAGI. Losses at the gene ends were 7 bases for V and 1 base for J; bases not matched to a gene: 3. The CDR3 has 13 amino acids. The DNA for the CDR3 is TGTGCCAGCACACAGGGGACCCAAGAGACCCAGTACTTC. Translated, it gives CASTQGTQETQYF.

This chain uses TRBV25-1 with TRBJ1-1; D ambiguous. V gave up 3 bases and J gave up 4 bases, with 12 bases separating them. Germline V gene lookup returns CDR1 MGHDK and CDR2 SYGVNS. The CDR3 is made up of 14 amino acids. The CDR3 protein is CASSDSVDGTEAFF. As DNA, the CDR3 is TGTGCCAGCAGTGATAGCGTGGACGGCACTGAAGCTTTCTTT. Filled out from reference TRBV25-1 and TRBJ1-1, the complete variable domain reads EADIYQTPRYLVIGTGKKITLECSQTMGHDKMYWYQQDPGMELHLIHYSYGVNSTEKGDLSSESTVSRIRTEHFPLTLESARPSHTSQYLCASSDSVDGTEAFFGQGTRLTVV.

The chain couples TRBV5-6 to TRBJ1-6; 7 positions match TRBD1. The V segment lost 4 bases and the J segment 5 bases; nucleotides outside the gene matches: 9. The germline CDR1 and CDR2 sequences are SGHDT and YYEEEE. This CDR3 has 16 residues. DNA of the CDR3: TGTGCCAGCAGCGGGGACAGCGGCAGAAATAATTCACCCCTCCACTTT. Residues: CASSGDSGRNNSPLHF. Combining the CDR3 with reference TRBV5-6 and TRBJ1-6 gives the whole variable domain DAGVTQSPTHLIKTRGQQVTLRCSPKSGHDTVSWYQQALGQGPQFIFQYYEEEERQRGNFPDRFSGHQFPNYSSELNVNALLLGDSALYLCASSGDSGRNNSPLHFGNGTRLTVT.

The gene calls are TRBV11-1 and TRBJ2-3; D gene ambiguous. This CDR3 is 12 amino acids long. Germline CDR1 is SGHAT and CDR2 is FQDESV (reference sequence). V lost 5 bases, J lost 7 bases, and 10 bases lay in between. The CDR3, as DNA: TGTGCCAGCAGCGAAGGGCCCCATACGCAGTATTTT. Residues: CASSEGPHTQYF.

The CDR3 reads CASSPPGPLSPDTQYF. The CDR3 DNA reads as TGTGCCAGCAGCCCCCCGGGACCTCTCAGCCCAGATACGCAGTATTTT. This chain links TRBV5-4 with TRBJ2-3; D possibly uses TRBD1 or TRBD2 (5 bases each). Germline CDR1 SGHNT, CDR2 YYREEE (reference sequence). This CDR3 spans 16 amino acids. V dropped 4 bases and J dropped 4 bases, with 19 bases sitting between them.

CDR3 in amino acids: CASSLDSSSYEQYF. CDR3 nucleotide sequence: TGTGCCAGCAGCTTGGACAGCAGCTCCTACGAGCAGTACTTC. This chain uses TRBV5-4 with TRBJ2-7; D ambiguous. The germline CDR1 and CDR2 sequences are SGHNT and YYREEE (reference sequence). This CDR3 is 14 amino acids long. The germline V and J ends were trimmed by 0 bases and 0 bases, with 7 bases remaining between them.

The chain uses TRBV9 and TRBJ1-6; TRBD1 is a possible D gene (6 bases). V dropped 4 bases and J dropped 7 bases, with 15 bases sitting between them. Germline V lookup: CDR1 SGDLS, CDR2 YYNGEE. CDR3 length: 15 amino acids. The CDR3 DNA reads as TGTGCCAGCAGCCCGAAGCCAGACAGGAATTCACCCCTCCACTTT. The encoded protein is CASSPKPDRNSPLHF.

The chain links TRBV4-2 to TRBJ2-2; 11 bases match TRBD2. The CDR3 runs 15 residues. The ends lost 2 bases at V and 6 bases at J; junction bases unmatched: 2. Germline V lookup: CDR1 LGHNA, CDR2 YNFKEQ. In DNA form, the CDR3 reads TGTGCCAGCAGCCAACCGGGACTAGCGGCCGGGGAGCTGTTTTTT. As protein: CASSQPGLAAGELFF.